This TCR beta chain is from a study of T cell clonality in common variable immunodeficiency. The study's findings and limits: CVID subjects showed higher TCRbeta clonality than healthy controls. In common variable immunodeficiency, TCR beta chains reportedly carried fewer deletions and N-nucleotide insertions.

The germline V gene has CDR1 SNHLY and CDR2 FYNNEI. This CDR3 has 13 amino acids. The V end was cut by 10 bases, the J end by 2 bases, with 13 bases between. Replacement immunoglobulin had been given to every CVID subject for at least one year. CVID subjects were neither ill nor on immunomodulatory or immunosuppressive medication at sampling. This clone has more than one count but fewer than ten. Antigen: not known. The read ends 3 residues early relative to the CDR3; the germline J gene fills the gap. Only in-frame clones appear in the TCRdb table, and some are missing; sequencing was by immunoSEQ multiplex PCR. The repertoire shows about 35,000 clones, none seen only once; the top ten take around 30%.

Input material: peripheral blood mononuclear cells. The TCR comes from a human donor with common variable immunodeficiency. The V call is TRBV2, the J call TRBJ2-3, with D possibly TRBD1 on 5 matching bases. The CDR3 here is CAKQESSTDTQYF. The sequenced part of the CDR3 DNA is TGTGCCAAACAGGAGAGCTCCACAGATACG.